Sequencing of this T cell receptor (beta chain) was carried out in a study of blood T cells in healthy people across ages. Combining a sample-barcoded 5' primer with a J-beta primer mix, a second PCR ran for roughly 6 to 12 cycles. TCRdb reprocessed the 5' RACE reads via MiXCR and lists one record per CDR3 protein. The table records about 1.1 million distinct CDR3 sequences, around two fifths of them present only once. Each donor's blood draw was around 10 milliliters of peripheral blood. The V end lost 3 bases, the J end lost 4 bases, and 18 bases lay between the germline ends. This CDR3 has 15 residues. Germline V gene data show CDR1 as DFQATT and CDR2 as SNEGSKA (reference sequence).

The sequencing input was blood. J is TRBJ1-2 and V is TRBV20-1; D is uncertain. The clonotype was recovered from a man aged 18-30 years in good health. Here the CDR3 reads CSASPVTLLAYGYTF. The CDR3 nucleotides read TGCAGTGCTAGTCCTGTGACACTATTGGCCTATGGCTACACCTTC.